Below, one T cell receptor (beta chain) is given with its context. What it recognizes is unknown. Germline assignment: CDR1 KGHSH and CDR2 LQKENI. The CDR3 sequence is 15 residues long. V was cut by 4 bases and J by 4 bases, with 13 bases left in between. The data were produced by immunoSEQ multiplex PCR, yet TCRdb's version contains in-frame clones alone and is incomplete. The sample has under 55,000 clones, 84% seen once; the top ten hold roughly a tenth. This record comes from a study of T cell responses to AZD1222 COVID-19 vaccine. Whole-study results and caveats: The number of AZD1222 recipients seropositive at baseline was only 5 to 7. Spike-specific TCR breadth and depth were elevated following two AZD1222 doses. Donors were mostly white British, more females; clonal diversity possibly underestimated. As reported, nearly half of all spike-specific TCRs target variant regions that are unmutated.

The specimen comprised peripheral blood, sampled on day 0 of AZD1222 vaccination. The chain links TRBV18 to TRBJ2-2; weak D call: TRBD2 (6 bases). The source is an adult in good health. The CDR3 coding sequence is TGTGCCAGCTCACTCCAGACTAGAGGCACCGGGGAGCTGTTTTTT. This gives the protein CASSLQTRGTGELFF.